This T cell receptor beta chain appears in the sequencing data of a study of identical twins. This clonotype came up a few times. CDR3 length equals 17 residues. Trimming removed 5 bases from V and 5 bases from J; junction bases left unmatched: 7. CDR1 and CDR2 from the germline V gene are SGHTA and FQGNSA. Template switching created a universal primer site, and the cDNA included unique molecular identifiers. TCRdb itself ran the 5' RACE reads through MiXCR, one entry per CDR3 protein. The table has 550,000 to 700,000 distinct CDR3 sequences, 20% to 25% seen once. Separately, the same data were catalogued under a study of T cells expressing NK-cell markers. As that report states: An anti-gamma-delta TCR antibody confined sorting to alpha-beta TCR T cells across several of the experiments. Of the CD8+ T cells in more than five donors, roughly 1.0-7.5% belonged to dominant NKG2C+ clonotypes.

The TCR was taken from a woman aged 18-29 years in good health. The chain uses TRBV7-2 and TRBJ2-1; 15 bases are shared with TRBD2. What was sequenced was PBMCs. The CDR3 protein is CASSTWTSGRAHNEQFF. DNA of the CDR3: TGTGCCAGCAGCACATGGACTAGCGGGAGGGCCCACAATGAGCAGTTCTTC.